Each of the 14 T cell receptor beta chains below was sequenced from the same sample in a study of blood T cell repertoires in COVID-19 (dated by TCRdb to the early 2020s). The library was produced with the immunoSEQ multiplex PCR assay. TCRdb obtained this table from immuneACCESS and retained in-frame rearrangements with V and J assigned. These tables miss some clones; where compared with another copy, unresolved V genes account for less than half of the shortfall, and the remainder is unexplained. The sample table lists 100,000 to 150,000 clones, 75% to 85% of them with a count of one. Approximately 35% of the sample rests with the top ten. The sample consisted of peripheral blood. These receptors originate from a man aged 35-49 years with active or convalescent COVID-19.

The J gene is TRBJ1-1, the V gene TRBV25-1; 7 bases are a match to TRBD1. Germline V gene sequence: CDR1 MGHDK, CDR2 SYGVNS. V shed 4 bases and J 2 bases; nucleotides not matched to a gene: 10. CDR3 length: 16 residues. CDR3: CASSGNRDSLNTEAFF. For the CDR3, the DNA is TGTGCCAGCAGTGGTAACCGGGACAGCCTCAACACTGAAGCTTTCTTT.

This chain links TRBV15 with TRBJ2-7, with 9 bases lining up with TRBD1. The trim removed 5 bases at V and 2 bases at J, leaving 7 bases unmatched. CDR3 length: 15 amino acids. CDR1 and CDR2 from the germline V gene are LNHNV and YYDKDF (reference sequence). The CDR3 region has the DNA TGTGCCACCAGCGGGGACAGGGAGGTCCCCTACGAGCAGTACTTC. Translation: CATSGDREVPYEQYF. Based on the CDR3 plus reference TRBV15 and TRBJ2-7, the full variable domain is DAMVIQNPRYQVTQFGKPVTLSCSQTLNHNVMYWYQQKSSQAPKLLFHYYDKDFNNEADTPDNFQSRRPNTSFCFLDIRSPGLGDTAMYLCATSGDREVPYEQYFGPGTRLTVT.

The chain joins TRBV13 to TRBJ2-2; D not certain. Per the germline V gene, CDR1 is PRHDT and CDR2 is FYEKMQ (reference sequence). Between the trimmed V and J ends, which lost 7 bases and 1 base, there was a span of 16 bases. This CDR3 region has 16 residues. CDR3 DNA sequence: TGTGCCAGCATCGATGCGATGGGCCGGAACACCGGGGAGCTGTTTTTT. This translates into CASIDAMGRNTGELFF.

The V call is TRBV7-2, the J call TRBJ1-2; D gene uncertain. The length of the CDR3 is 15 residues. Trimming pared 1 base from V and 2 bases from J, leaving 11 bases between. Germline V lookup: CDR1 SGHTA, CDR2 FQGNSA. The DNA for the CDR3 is TGTGCCAGCAGCTTAGTGTTGGGAGGGAACTATGGCTACACCTTC. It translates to CASSLVLGGNYGYTF.

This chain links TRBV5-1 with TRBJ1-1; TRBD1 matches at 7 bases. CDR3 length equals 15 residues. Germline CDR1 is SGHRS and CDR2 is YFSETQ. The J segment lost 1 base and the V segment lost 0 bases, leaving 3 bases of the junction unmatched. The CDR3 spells CASSLGGTENTEAFF. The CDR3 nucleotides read TGCGCCAGCAGCTTGGGGGGGACAGAGAACACTGAAGCTTTCTTT.

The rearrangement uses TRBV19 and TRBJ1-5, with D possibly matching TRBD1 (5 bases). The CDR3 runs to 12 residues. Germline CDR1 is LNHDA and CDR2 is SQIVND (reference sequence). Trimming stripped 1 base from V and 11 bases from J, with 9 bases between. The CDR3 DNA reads TGTGCCAGTAGTATAGTCCCGGGGGCCCAGCATTTT. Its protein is CASSIVPGAQHF.

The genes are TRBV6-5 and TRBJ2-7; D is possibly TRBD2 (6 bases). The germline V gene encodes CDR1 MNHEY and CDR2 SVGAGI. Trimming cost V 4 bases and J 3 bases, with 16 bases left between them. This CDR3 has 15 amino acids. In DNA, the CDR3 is TGTGCCAGCAGTTCGTCTGCGGGGTTTTACTACGAGCAGTACTTC. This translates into CASSSSAGFYYEQYF.

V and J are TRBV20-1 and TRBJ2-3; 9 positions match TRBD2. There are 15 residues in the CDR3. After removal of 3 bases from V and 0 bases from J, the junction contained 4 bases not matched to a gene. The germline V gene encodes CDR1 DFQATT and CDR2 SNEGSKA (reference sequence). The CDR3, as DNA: TGCAGTGCTAGTATAGCGGGAGCTAGCACAGATACGCAGTATTTT. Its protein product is CSASIAGASTDTQYF.

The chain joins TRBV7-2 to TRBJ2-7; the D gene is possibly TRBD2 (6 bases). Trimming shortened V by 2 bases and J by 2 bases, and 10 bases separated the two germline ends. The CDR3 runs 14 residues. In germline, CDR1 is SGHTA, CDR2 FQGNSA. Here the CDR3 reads CASSLRRDPYEQYF. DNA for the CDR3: TGTGCCAGCAGCTTAAGGAGGGACCCCTACGAGCAGTACTTC.

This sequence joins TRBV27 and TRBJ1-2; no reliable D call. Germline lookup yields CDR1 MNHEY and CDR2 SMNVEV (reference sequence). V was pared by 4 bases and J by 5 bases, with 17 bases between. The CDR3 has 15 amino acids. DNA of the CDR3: TGTGCCAGCAGTTACACGGGAAGTAAGGGATATGGCTACACCTTC. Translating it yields CASSYTGSKGYGYTF.

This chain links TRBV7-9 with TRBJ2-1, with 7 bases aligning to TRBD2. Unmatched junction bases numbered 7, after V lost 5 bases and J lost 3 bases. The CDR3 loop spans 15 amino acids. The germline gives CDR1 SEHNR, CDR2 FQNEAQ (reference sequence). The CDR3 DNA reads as TGTGCCAGCAGCGTTAGCGGGTGGGTCTACAATGAGCAGTTCTTC. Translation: CASSVSGWVYNEQFF.

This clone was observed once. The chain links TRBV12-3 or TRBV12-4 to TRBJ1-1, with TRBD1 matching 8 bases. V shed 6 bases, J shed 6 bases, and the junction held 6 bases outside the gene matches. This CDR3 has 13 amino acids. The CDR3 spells CASRAGGASEAFF. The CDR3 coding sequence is TGTGCCAGCAGGGCAGGGGGCGCATCTGAAGCTTTCTTT.

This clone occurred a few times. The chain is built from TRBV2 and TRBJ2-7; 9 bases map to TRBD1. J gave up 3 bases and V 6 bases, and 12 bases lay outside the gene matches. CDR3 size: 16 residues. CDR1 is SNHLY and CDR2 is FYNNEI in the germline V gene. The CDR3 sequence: CASRPGQGEGGYEQYF. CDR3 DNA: TGTGCCAGCAGGCCGGGACAGGGCGAAGGAGGCTACGAGCAGTACTTC.

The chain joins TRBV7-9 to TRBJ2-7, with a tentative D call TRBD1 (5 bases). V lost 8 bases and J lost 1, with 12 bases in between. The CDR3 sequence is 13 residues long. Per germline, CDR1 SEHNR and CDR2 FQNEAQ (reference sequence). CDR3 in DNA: TGTGCCAGCTCCCGACGGACATCCTACGAGCAGTACTTC. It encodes CASSRRTSYEQYF.